The 8 T cell receptor beta chains presented below share a single source sample, sequenced in a study of post-analysis software for immune sequencing data. Sequencing libraries made from TCR beta cDNA carried unique molecular identifiers. TCRdb re-analysed the PCR reads in MiXCR, keeping a single row per CDR3 protein. The table shows about 560,000 distinct CDR3 sequences, with roughly 45% occurring only once. These receptors' targets are unknown. Points from the study as a whole: In patients, five or six TRBV segments were more frequent than in controls, with TRBV5-6, TRBV5-1 and TRBV20-1 among them.

Material for sequencing was blood. These receptors all stem from a girl between 5 and 17 years old with multiple sclerosis.

This chain joins TRBV10-3 and TRBJ2-7, with D tentatively TRBD1 (6 bases). Trimming took 2 bases from V and 6 from J, leaving 17 bases between them. Per the germline V gene, CDR1 is ENHRY and CDR2 is SYGVKD. The CDR3 length is 15 residues. The CDR3 sequence: CAISERGQGKGEQYF. CDR3 sequence (DNA): TGTGCCATCAGTGAGCGCGGGCAGGGGAAGGGCGAGCAGTACTTC.

The rearrangement uses TRBV6-6 and TRBJ2-3, with 8 bases identical to TRBD1. CDR3 size: 14 residues. The germline gives CDR1 MNHNY, CDR2 SVGAGI (reference sequence). The junction had 5 bases not matched to a gene; V was cut back by 6 bases and J by 3 bases. The CDR3 region is CASRRQGRTDTQYF. The CDR3 bases are TGTGCCAGCAGAAGACAGGGGAGGACAGATACGCAGTATTTT.

CDR3 bases: TGTGCCAGCAGCCCTACCCTCTCTGGGGACGAGCAGTACTTC. Translated, it gives CASSPTLSGDEQYF. J is TRBJ2-7 and V is TRBV11-2; D not certain. CDR1 and CDR2 (germline): SGHAT, FQNNGV. Trimming took 5 bases from V and 5 from J, leaving 16 bases between them. The CDR3 extends over 14 amino acids.

This clonotype was counted between two and nine times. The V and J genes are TRBV6-6 and TRBJ2-1; D is perhaps TRBD1 (5 bases). Germline-derived CDR1 and CDR2 are MNHNY and SVGAGI (reference sequence). There are 14 residues in the CDR3. Trimming cost V 5 bases and J 3 bases, with 11 bases left between them. The CDR3 reads CASSMIQGYNEQFF. CDR3 in DNA: TGTGCCAGCAGTATGATTCAGGGCTACAATGAGCAGTTCTTC.

This clonotype was counted a few times. The chain has TRBV7-2 and TRBJ2-5, with D tentatively TRBD1 or TRBD2 (7 bases each). The J call is doubtful: the DNA matches TRBJ2-7 better. The CDR3 has 14 amino acids. Germline V gene data show CDR1 as SGHTA and CDR2 as FQGNSA. The CDR3 DNA reads as TGTGCCAGCAGCTTCGACAGGGAGGGCGGCGAGCAGTACTTC. Its translation is CASSFDREGGEQYF.

The chain couples TRBV6-2 or TRBV6-3 to TRBJ1-5; possible D gene TRBD1, 5 bases. The length of the CDR3 is 14 residues. Between the trimmed V and J ends, which lost 4 bases and 4 bases, there was a span of 11 bases. From germline, CDR1 is MNHEY and CDR2 SVGEGT. CDR3 loop: CASSWAGRNQPQHF. The DNA for the CDR3 is TGTGCCAGCAGTTGGGCAGGGCGTAATCAGCCCCAGCATTTT.

This clonotype was recorded once. A read error may account for a junction end that differs from germline. This chain links TRBV4-1 with TRBJ2-4; no definite D call. CDR1 MGHRA and CDR2 YSYEKL come from the germline V gene. The CDR3 loop spans 16 amino acids. DNA of the CDR3: TGCGCCAGCAGCCCACGAACGCAGATAGCCAAAAACATTCGGTACTTC. Translating gives CASSPRTQIAKNIRYF.

Only a few counts were recorded for this clonotype. The chain uses TRBV5-1 and TRBJ1-2; D gene uncertain. This CDR3 is built from 14 residues. The germline gives CDR1 SGHRS, CDR2 YFSETQ. Trimming shortened V by 4 bases and J by 0 bases, and 10 bases separated the two germline ends. The CDR3 loop reads CASSETTTNYGYTF. The CDR3 region has the DNA TGCGCCAGCAGCGAGACAACTACTAACTATGGCTACACCTTC.